The 28 T cell receptor beta chains below come from one sample, sequenced in a study of T cells expressing NK-cell markers. TCRdb reanalyzed the 5' RACE reads, giving one entry per CDR3 protein sequence and no DNA. The sample features about 260,000 distinct CDR3 sequences, with about 4% in its top ten. The sequencing input was blood T cells: a sorted CD56 or NKG2C T cell subset, CD4+ or CD8+ T cells, or bulk PBMC T cells (not recorded which). The receptors stem from a woman between 18 and 75 years old in good health.

The gene calls are TRBV6-2 or TRBV6-3 and TRBJ2-1. This CDR3 spans 13 amino acids. The germline V gene has CDR1 MNHEY and CDR2 SVGEGT. CDR3 residues: CASSYPKEDEQFF.

The chain recombines TRBV20-1 with TRBJ2-1; the TRBD2 assignment by TCRdb is unverifiable without DNA. Germline loops: CDR1 DFQATT, CDR2 SNEGSKA (reference sequence). This CDR3 is built from 14 residues. The CDR3 loop reads CSARASGINNEQFF.

The V gene is TRBV7-9, the J gene TRBJ1-1; the D call of TRBD1 rests on TCRdb alone, since no DNA is present to check it. Germline CDR1 reads SEHNR; CDR2 reads FQNEAQ (reference sequence). The CDR3 runs to 14 residues. This chain's CDR3 is CASSPLGPRTEAFF.

The rearrangement joins TRBV7-2 to TRBJ2-1; TCRdb's D call, TRBD1, is unchecked because there is no DNA. Germline lookup yields CDR1 SGHTA and CDR2 FQGNSA. The CDR3 loop spans 15 amino acids. CDR3: CASSPTGLGVNEQFF.

The J gene is TRBJ1-1, the V gene TRBV30. Germline CDR1 reads GTSNPN; CDR2 reads SVGIG (reference sequence). This CDR3 is built from 14 residues. CDR3 amino acids: CALGSPPMATEAFF.

The rearrangement links TRBV6-5 to TRBJ2-1. Per germline, CDR1 MNHEY and CDR2 SVGAGI. The CDR3 runs 12 residues. The CDR3 loop reads CASSTLGSVQFF.

V gene TRBV7-2 combines with J gene TRBJ1-4. Germline lookup yields CDR1 SGHTA and CDR2 FQGNSA. The CDR3 consists of 13 residues. The CDR3 sequence is CASSSRTEEKLFF.

The genes are TRBV29-1 and TRBJ1-1; TCRdb calls TRBD1, which cannot be checked without DNA. The CDR3 consists of 13 residues. Per germline, CDR1 SQVTM and CDR2 ANQGSEA. The CDR3 loop reads CSVDFGGGTEAFF. The whole variable domain, remainder taken from reference TRBV29-1 and TRBJ1-1, is SAVISQKPSRDICQRGTSLTIQCQVDSQVTMMFWYRQQPGQSLTLIATANQGSEATYESGFVIDKFPISRPNLTFSTLTVSNMSPEDSSIYLCSVDFGGGTEAFFGQGTRLTVV.

V gene TRBV29-1 combines with J gene TRBJ1-2. Germline V lookup: CDR1 SQVTM, CDR2 ANQGSEA. The CDR3 runs 13 residues. The CDR3 loop reads CSVGAGTNYGYTF.

The chain recombines TRBV7-2 with TRBJ2-1; TCRdb outputs TRBD2, but without DNA this stays unchecked. CDR1 is SGHTA, CDR2 FQGNSA, per germline. The CDR3 runs to 15 residues. CDR3: CASSSERGGRDEQFF.

The chain joins TRBV5-6 to TRBJ2-2; lacking DNA, the TRBD2 call made by TCRdb goes unchecked. The CDR3 totals 17 residues. Germline CDR1 SGHDT, CDR2 YYEEEE. The CDR3 sequence: CATKTSAGLAHTGELFF.

CDR3: CASSSESFYEAFF. This rearrangement joins TRBV5-1 to TRBJ1-1. Germline V gives CDR1 SGHRS, CDR2 YFSETQ. The CDR3 length is 13 residues.

The chain recombines TRBV7-9 with TRBJ2-5. Germline lookup yields CDR1 SEHNR and CDR2 FQNEAQ (reference sequence). This CDR3 has 14 amino acids. CDR3: CASSFGRWQETQYF.

The V call is TRBV10-3, the J call TRBJ2-5; TCRdb reports TRBD2, a call that lacks DNA to check it against. Germline lookup yields CDR1 ENHRY and CDR2 SYGVKD. CDR3 length equals 17 residues. CDR3 loop: CAIGKTGTQGRKETQYF.

The gene calls are TRBV6-1 and TRBJ1-2; TCRdb gives TRBD1 as the D gene, but with no DNA this cannot be confirmed. From germline, CDR1 is MNHNS and CDR2 SASEGT. This CDR3 has 17 residues. The CDR3 reads CASSGSIREKANYGYTF.

V usage is TRBV12-3 or TRBV12-4 and J usage is TRBJ1-4; TCRdb reports TRBD1, a call that lacks DNA to check it against. CDR3 length: 14 residues. CDR3 protein: CASSLGTGGRELFF.

The chain has TRBV4-2 and TRBJ2-5. In germline, CDR1 is LGHNA, CDR2 YNFKEQ. The CDR3 length is 15 residues. CDR3 sequence: CASSQESGSRETQYF.

The rearrangement joins TRBV12-3 or TRBV12-4 to TRBJ1-1. CDR3 length equals 13 residues. CDR3 residues: CASNRRLNTEAFF.

This sequence joins TRBV6-5 and TRBJ1-1. This CDR3 contains 11 residues. Per germline, CDR1 MNHEY and CDR2 SVGAGI. CDR3 region: CASTTGREAFF.

The V and J genes are TRBV20-1 and TRBJ2-5; TCRdb designates TRBD2, a call that cannot be tested without DNA. This CDR3 has 12 residues. Germline V gene sequence: CDR1 DFQATT, CDR2 SNEGSKA (reference sequence). CDR3 amino acids: CSAGGGLETQYF.

This chain connects TRBV12-3 or TRBV12-4 to TRBJ2-1; TCRdb's D gene call, TRBD2, goes unchecked for lack of DNA. CDR3 length: 17 residues. CDR3 sequence reads: CASSLEGLAGTYNEQFF.

The chain is built from TRBV14 and TRBJ2-5. CDR1 SGHDN and CDR2 FVKESK come from the germline V gene. The CDR3 loop spans 14 amino acids. This CDR3 is CASSRWGVQETQYF.

CDR3 amino acids: CSAPRGNLGNQPQHF. This rearrangement joins TRBV20-1 to TRBJ1-5; TCRdb returns TRBD1, unconfirmable since there is no DNA. The germline V gene has CDR1 DFQATT and CDR2 SNEGSKA (reference sequence). CDR3 length: 15 residues.

The CDR3 spells CASSQESIGPNTGELFF. The chain combines TRBV4-1 with TRBJ2-2. The germline V gene has CDR1 MGHRA and CDR2 YSYEKL. This CDR3 spans 17 amino acids.

The chain recombines TRBV27 with TRBJ1-5; the D call from TCRdb, TRBD1, cannot be confirmed without DNA. Germline lookup yields CDR1 MNHEY and CDR2 SMNVEV (reference sequence). The CDR3 spans 12 residues. CDR3: CASSFRDQPQHF.

V usage is TRBV6-2 or TRBV6-3 and J usage is TRBJ1-2. CDR3 length equals 12 residues. From germline, CDR1 is MNHEY and CDR2 SVGEGT. The CDR3 sequence is CASGDRFYGYTF.

This chain joins TRBV18 and TRBJ2-6. The CDR3 is 18 residues long. The V gene's germline CDR1 is KGHSH and CDR2 LQKENI. The CDR3: CASSPPGLGAPGANVLTF.

The CDR3 reads CASSLSGGPAFF. The V call is TRBV12-3 or TRBV12-4, the J call TRBJ1-1; no DNA is available, so the TRBD1 call from TCRdb remains unchecked. This CDR3 region has 12 residues.